This entry describes one T cell receptor beta chain. This clonotype was detected a few times. Its antigen target is currently unknown. Nothing much larger sits one base from this clone, and base qualities are not available. The data stem from a study of CD8 T cells in ankylosing spondylitis (dated by TCRdb to about 2017). Notes on the research overall: To find TCR variants linked to disease, the study profiled T cell receptor beta repertoires in ankylosing spondylitis patients and healthy donors. The full study cohort comprised around 23 ankylosing spondylitis patients and 85 to 120 healthy donors. Peripheral blood was sampled, and synovial fluid was additionally collected from ankylosing spondylitis patients.

Study-level results and caveats: Some motif variants had previously been reported in the synovial fluid and blood of reactive arthritis patients, which suggests shared mechanisms of disease initiation. The disease-linked clones showed a CD8+ phenotype and occurred at relatively low frequencies in peripheral blood. Significant enrichment of the disease-linked clones was reported in matched synovial fluid samples from ankylosing spondylitis patients. Blood from ankylosing spondylitis patients appeared to be characterized by a TCR beta motif composed of roughly eight highly homologous amino acid variants.

In the germline V gene, CDR1 corresponds to ENHRY and CDR2 to SYGVKD. Between the V and J ends, shortened by 3 bases and 0 bases respectively, the junction contains 12 bases. The CDR3, from cysteine to phenylalanine, totals 15 residues. Solely the CDR3 DNA is kept, with 45 bases framed from the first base. Sequencing was performed on an Illumina HiSeq 2500. Quantitative 5'-RACE with molecular barcodes was the method used to prepare the TCR beta libraries. As for how the authors treated the data: To identify disease-linked TCR variants, a new computational method was used, one built on a probabilistic model of VDJ rearrangement. TCRdb took the public reads, trimmed them with fastp at Q25, ran MiXCR for clone calling and kept in-frame beta chains. Entries are consolidated by CDR3 protein sequence, retaining the most common genes and DNA. The V and J calls shown here were made by TCRdb, not taken from the authors' results. A total of about 200,000 distinct CDR3 sequences appear in this sample, about 6.7% of them only once. The top ten clones comprise over 12% of the sample.

The source is a male donor with ankylosing spondylitis. The chain was built from TRBV10-3 and TRBJ2-7, with the D gene tentatively TRBD1 or TRBD2, based on 5 matching bases in each. Sequencing was performed on blood, either unsorted or a sorted T cell fraction (not recorded which). The CDR3 here reads CAISDGGDTSYEQYF. Here is the DNA: TGTGCCATCAGTGATGGGGGAGACACCTCCTACGAGCAGTACTTC.